These T cell receptor beta chains were read from a single sample in a study of prognosis after radiotherapy for stage I lung cancer. A single record per CDR3 protein comes from TCRdb applying MiXCR to the multiplex PCR reads. The data contain about 26,000 distinct CDR3 sequences, about 32% of them singletons. The specimen comprised PBMCs, sampled before or after stereotactic body radiation therapy (not recorded which). The receptors here all came from a donor over 45 with non-small cell lung cancer. Each CDR3 is given with its conserved first and last residue. D genes are given only for firm matches. Part of the rows lack a size; the others show once, few, many or a class for expanded clones.

V	J	D	size	CDR3	DNA
TRBV7-2	TRBJ2-1	-	many	CASSHSRGSYNEQFF	TGTGCCAGCAGCCATAGTCGGGGCTCCTACAATGAGCAGTTCTTC
TRBV9	TRBJ1-1	-	many	CASSATIARDYMNTEAFF	TGTGCCAGCAGCGCCACTATAGCTCGGGATTATATGAACACTGAAGCTTTCTTT
TRBV24-1	TRBJ1-1	-	-	CATSDKKGEGRGTEAFF	TGTGCCACCAGTGATAAGAAGGGAGAGGGTCGTGGCACTGAAGCTTTCTTT
TRBV27	TRBJ2-7	-	many	CASSPLSGPSGKQYF	TGTGCCAGCAGTCCGCTATCCGGACCCTCTGGCAAGCAGTACTTC
TRBV28	TRBJ2-7	-	-	CASSVSYEQYF	TGTGCCAGCAGCGTTTCCTACGAGCAGTACTTC
TRBV6-1	TRBJ2-3	-	-	CASSATQYREVQDTQYF	TGTGCCAGCAGTGCTACACAATACAGGGAAGTTCAAGATACGCAGTATTTT
TRBV5-1	TRBJ2-1	-	many	CASRSGFTYNEQFF	TGCGCCAGCAGGAGCGGGTTCACCTACAATGAGCAGTTCTTC
TRBV2	TRBJ2-7	TRBD2	medium-sized	CASSARLAVTYEQYF	TGTGCCAGCAGTGCCAGACTAGCCGTTACCTACGAGCAGTACTTC
TRBV5-1	TRBJ2-7	-	many	CASREGNFHEQYF	TGCGCCAGCAGAGAGGGGAACTTCCACGAGCAGTACTTC
TRBV7-9	TRBJ1-3	-	many	CASSLVSGNRGNTIYF	TGTGCCAGCAGCTTAGTCTCTGGAAATCGGGGAAACACCATATATTTT
TRBV12-3/TRBV12-4	TRBJ1-2	TRBD1	many	CASTLSGTALDSYTF	TGTGCCAGCACCCTATCTGGGACAGCCCTCGATAGCTACACCTTC
TRBV25-1	TRBJ1-4	TRBD1	-	CASSDPGQGLEKLFF	TGTGCCAGCAGTGATCCGGGACAGGGACTTGAAAAACTGTTTTTT
TRBV11-3	TRBJ2-5	-	-	CASSLGVVQETHYF	TGTGCCAGCAGCTTAGGGGTAGTGCAAGAGACCCATTACTTC
TRBV4-1	TRBJ2-3	TRBD2	many	CASSQRLAASTDTQYF	TGCGCCAGCAGCCAGAGACTAGCGGCTAGCACAGATACGCAGTATTTT
TRBV3-1	TRBJ2-3	-	many	CASSQEWDLSGDTQYF	TGTGCCAGCAGCCAAGAATGGGACTTGAGTGGCGATACGCAGTATTTT
TRBV10-3	TRBJ1-1	TRBD1	-	CASFPGTGGWLEAFF	TGTGCCAGCTTCCCCGGGACAGGGGGCTGGTTGGAAGCTTTCTTT
TRBV2	TRBJ2-7	-	many	CASSDVGASSYEQYF	TGTGCCAGCAGTGACGTGGGGGCTAGTTCCTACGAGCAGTACTTC
TRBV20-1	TRBJ1-1	-	-	CSARVRYPEAFF	TGCAGTGCTAGAGTAAGGTATCCTGAAGCTTTCTTT
TRBV27	TRBJ1-5	-	many	CASSLYGGEFNQPQHF	TGTGCCAGCAGTTTATACGGGGGGGAGTTTAATCAGCCCCAGCATTTT
TRBV7-2	TRBJ2-7	-	many	CASSLARWSGSNEQYF	TGTGCCAGCAGCTTAGCGAGGTGGTCCGGCTCTAACGAGCAGTACTTC
TRBV30	TRBJ2-7	TRBD2	few	CAWSVPSGREHYF	TGTGCCTGGAGTGTCCCTAGCGGGCGCGAGCATTACTTC
TRBV12-3/TRBV12-4	TRBJ2-1	-	-	CASSQQSERFF	TGTGCCAGCAGCCAACAGTCTGAGCGGTTCTTC
TRBV7-8	TRBJ2-5	TRBD2	many	CASSPREGQETQYF	TGTGCCAGCAGCCCAAGGGAGGGCCAAGAGACCCAGTACTTC
TRBV28	TRBJ1-4	-	many	CASGGGVGEKLFF	TGTGCCAGCGGGGGGGGTGTTGGGGAAAAACTGTTTTTT
TRBV5-5	TRBJ2-3	-	-	CASSLGQGGDTQYF	TGTGCCAGCAGCTTGGGCCAGGGGGGAGATACGCAGTATTTT
TRBV20-1	TRBJ2-1	TRBD1	many	CSASRGTGVNEQFF	TGCAGTGCTAGCCGCGGGACAGGGGTCAATGAGCAGTTCTTC
TRBV6-2/TRBV6-3	TRBJ1-5	TRBD1	-	CASSPGQGSQPQHF	TGTGCCAGCAGTCCTGGACAGGGTAGTCAGCCCCAGCATTTT
TRBV24-1	TRBJ2-3	-	few	CATARGSTDTQYF	TGTGCCACTGCCAGGGGTAGCACAGATACGCAGTATTTT
TRBV12-3/TRBV12-4	TRBJ2-3	TRBD2	-	CARSPRWEGVDTQYF	TGTGCCAGAAGTCCCCGGTGGGAGGGTGTAGATACGCAGTATTTT
TRBV11-2	TRBJ1-2	TRBD1	many	CASSSPGQTYGYTF	TGTGCCAGCAGCTCTCCGGGACAGACCTATGGCTACACCTTC
TRBV5-6	TRBJ1-2	TRBD1	many	CASSPGTGGQNYGYTF	TGTGCCAGCAGCCCAGGGACAGGGGGCCAGAACTATGGCTACACCTTC
TRBV6-1	TRBJ1-6	-	many	CASSEAGGYNSPLHF	TGTGCCAGCAGTGAAGCGGGGGGTTATAATTCACCCCTCCACTTT
TRBV28	TRBJ2-3	-	many	CASSPPGRVTPDTQYF	TGTGCCAGCAGCCCCCCCGGCCGCGTAACCCCAGATACGCAGTATTTT
TRBV28	TRBJ2-6	-	many	CASRDSGANVLTF	TGTGCCAGCAGGGACTCTGGGGCCAACGTCCTGACTTTC
TRBV5-6	TRBJ2-3	TRBD1	many	CASIGAGGSTDTQYF	TGTGCCAGCATCGGGGCAGGGGGCAGCACAGATACGCAGTATTTT